Listed here is a single TCR beta chain. The data derive from a study of blood T cells in healthy people across ages. Combining a sample-barcoded 5' primer with a J-beta primer mix, a second PCR ran for about 6 to 12 cycles. TCRdb ran MiXCR on the 5' RACE reads and lists one entry per CDR3 protein. The table shows 1.6 million or so distinct CDR3 sequences, with almost 35% occurring only once. The V and J ends lost 3 bases and 2 bases respectively, with 22 bases between them. In germline, CDR1 is DFQATT, CDR2 SNEGSKA (reference sequence). The CDR3 length is 17 residues. The specimen was blood. The chain links TRBV20-1 to TRBJ1-2; perhaps TRBD1 as D (5 bases). The receptor comes from a woman in her 30s in good health. In nucleotides, the CDR3 is TGCAGTGCTAGGGGGCCTGATCTCAGCGGATCGAACTATGGCTACACCTTC. Amino acid sequence: CSARGPDLSGSNYGYTF.